This TCR beta chain was captured in a study of response to subunit inactivated influenza vaccine. Overall study findings and caveats: Each seasonal influenza vaccination, the authors suggested, recruits few new T cells.

Using its own MiXCR run on the RT-PCR reads, TCRdb lists one record per CDR3 protein. The data show over 650,000 distinct CDR3 sequences, 15% to 20% seen once. This clonotype has just a few counts. Its target is not known. Germline V gene data show CDR1 as SEHNR and CDR2 as FQNEAQ (reference sequence). V lost 2 bases and J 6 bases, leaving 14 bases between the germline ends. The CDR3 contains 15 residues. This TCR derives from a man in his forties or fifties who received an inactivated influenza vaccine. The sample here was PBMCs from blood, taken 4 to 6 days after vaccination. The J gene is TRBJ2-1, the V gene TRBV7-9, with D possibly being TRBD2 (6 bases). The CDR3 DNA reads as TGTGCCAGCAGCTTACTCCGGGACTTACCCAATGAGCAGTTCTTC. This translates into CASSLLRDLPNEQFF. Variable domain in full (rest from reference TRBV7-9 and TRBJ2-1): DTGVSQNPRHKITKRGQNVTFRCDPISEHNRLYWYRQTLGQGPEFLTYFQNEAQLEKSRLLSDRFSAERPKGSFSTLEIQRTEQGDSAMYLCASSLLRDLPNEQFFGPGTRLTVL.